The clone carrying this T cell receptor beta chain was picked up many times. Its antigen remains unknown. Using its own MiXCR run on the multiplex PCR reads, TCRdb lists one record per CDR3 protein. The data hold 120,000 to 150,000 distinct CDR3 sequences, with 32% observed a single time. The data were obtained in a study of breast tumors, draining lymph nodes, adjacent tissues. Breast cancer patients provided tissue from their axillary draining lymph nodes. Points from the study as a whole: Data fit most tumor T cells coming from lymph node, expanding in tumor. Tumor TCR diversity was below lymph nodes but above nontumor tissue.

Germline loops: CDR1 ENHRY, CDR2 SYGVKD. CDR3 size: 13 residues. V was pared by 6 bases and J by 9 bases, with 17 bases between. Sequencing was carried out using axillary lymph node tissue. The receptor was derived from a female donor with breast cancer. Some clones in this sample may be carry-over from other donors' samples. This chain joins TRBV10-3 and TRBJ2-5, with D tentatively TRBD2 (6 bases). DNA for the CDR3: TGTGCCATCAGCAGCGGTCCGGGGGAGGCCCAGTACTTC. This codes for CAISSGPGEAQYF.